This is a list of T cell receptor beta chains from one sample in a study of T cell repertoires in cytomegalovirus infection. From the reads, TCRdb called clonotypes with MiXCR, one entry per CDR3 protein. The sample records 300,000 or so distinct CDR3 sequences, about 25% being singletons. Specimen: PBMCs. Receptor source: a human donor in good health (CMV status not recorded). Some clones in this sample may be carry-over from other donors' samples. Both conserved end residues are part of each CDR3. Each record gives: D gene, J gene, clone size, V gene, CDR3 protein, CDR3 DNA. D genes are given only for firm matches. Not all rows give a size; the values are once, few, many and, for expanded clones, a class.

TRBD2 | TRBJ2-1 | NA | TRBV6-2/TRBV6-3 | CASSGLHGTSGQRSYNEQFF | TGTGCCAGCAGTGGCCTTCACGGGACTAGCGGGCAAAGATCCTACAATGAGCAGTTCTTC
TRBD1 | TRBJ2-1 | few | TRBV28 | CASSPVRDRLYNEQFF | TGTGCCAGCAGTCCCGTCCGGGACAGGCTATACAATGAGCAGTTCTTC
NA | TRBJ2-1 | few | TRBV20-1 | CSARVGPRYNEQFF | TGCAGTGCTAGAGTGGGCCCTCGTTACAATGAGCAGTTCTTC
TRBD2 | TRBJ2-5 | many | TRBV7-2 | CASSPRTSAPYF | TGTGCCAGCAGCCCGAGGACTAGCGCTCCGTACTTC
NA | TRBJ2-1 | few | TRBV28 | CASSSPGAYNEQFF | TGTGCCAGCAGTTCCCCGGGGGCCTACAATGAGCAGTTCTTC
NA | TRBJ2-1 | NA | TRBV6-5 | CASTLLPSGSNEQFF | TGTGCCAGCACTTTACTCCCCTCTGGGTCCAATGAGCAGTTCTTC
TRBD2 | TRBJ2-1 | NA | TRBV5-4 | CASASAGTYNEQFF | TGTGCCAGCGCGTCAGCGGGAACCTACAATGAGCAGTTCTTC
NA | TRBJ2-1 | NA | TRBV7-2 | CASSPFSGSLTF | TGTGCCAGCAGCCCCTTTTCCGGGTCTCTTACCTTC
NA | TRBJ1-4 | NA | TRBV7-2 | CASSLAPGTRTNEKLFF | TGTGCCAGCAGCTTAGCGCCAGGAACGAGGACTAATGAAAAACTGTTTTTT
NA | TRBJ1-5 | many | TRBV6-1 | CASSEPTGTQGQPQHF | TGTGCCAGCAGTGAACCGACCGGGACGCAGGGTCAGCCCCAGCATTTT
NA | TRBJ2-5 | many | TRBV7-2 | CASSVDRLLETQYF | TGTGCCAGCAGCGTTGATAGGTTATTGGAGACCCAGTACTTC
NA | TRBJ2-5 | few | TRBV14 | CASSEGRNEQETQYF | TGTGCCAGCAGCGAAGGGAGGAATGAGCAAGAGACCCAGTACTTC
NA | TRBJ1-1 | many | TRBV11-3 | CASSPGLAFSSTF | TGTGCCAGCAGCCCAGGGTTGGCCTTCTCAAGTACCTTT
NA | TRBJ2-7 | few | TRBV6-5 | CASSYSGGSTYEQYF | TGTGCCAGCAGTTACTCGGGGGGAAGTACCTACGAGCAGTACTTC
NA | TRBJ2-5 | NA | TRBV7-2 | CASSLAGGAKTQYF | TGTGCCAGCAGCTTAGCGGGGGGGGCTAAGACCCAGTACTTC
NA | TRBJ2-3 | few | TRBV5-1 | CASSPTGTTDTQYF | TGCGCCAGCAGCCCCACGGGGACTACAGATACGCAGTATTTT
NA | TRBJ2-2 | few | TRBV11-2 | CASSRIRAGELFF | TGTGCCAGCAGCCGAATCCGAGCCGGGGAGCTGTTTTTT
NA | TRBJ1-4 | NA | TRBV6-1 | CASRSGDIEKLFF | TGTGCCAGCAGGTCAGGGGATATTGAAAAACTGTTTTTT
TRBD1 | TRBJ2-6 | NA | TRBV30 | CAWRGDRVGSGANVLTF | TGTGCCTGGAGAGGAGACAGGGTCGGGTCTGGGGCCAACGTCCTGACTTTC
NA | TRBJ2-7 | NA | TRBV25-1 | CASSNTGTGFTYEQYF | TGTGCCAGCAGTAATACGGGAACAGGCTTTACCTACGAGCAGTACTTC
TRBD1 | TRBJ1-4 | NA | TRBV7-2 | CASSPPRGGEKLFF | TGTGCCAGCAGTCCCCCCAGGGGGGGTGAAAAACTGTTTTTT
NA | TRBJ2-3 | few | TRBV4-1 | CASSQGVGGGPDTQYF | TGCGCCAGCAGCCAAGGGGTTGGCGGGGGCCCGGATACGCAGTATTTT
NA | TRBJ2-1 | NA | TRBV27 | CASSRTANPPTNNEQFF | TGTGCCAGCAGTCGGACAGCTAATCCACCAACTAACAATGAGCAGTTCTTC
NA | TRBJ2-1 | few | TRBV6-4 | CASSRAGRDEQFF | TGTGCCAGCAGTCGGGCAGGGCGCGATGAGCAGTTCTTC
NA | TRBJ2-5 | many | TRBV7-2 | CASSLVVGWETQYF | TGTGCCAGCAGCTTAGTGGTAGGGTGGGAGACCCAGTACTTC
NA | TRBJ2-1 | NA | TRBV6-1 | CASRILGRVFDNEQFF | TGTGCCAGCAGGATCCTAGGACGGGTTTTCGACAATGAGCAGTTCTTC
TRBD1 | TRBJ2-1 | many | TRBV11-2 | CASRGQGMNEQFF | TGTGCCAGCAGAGGACAGGGGATGAATGAGCAGTTCTTC
NA | TRBJ1-2 | NA | TRBV12-3/TRBV12-4 | CASSLEAYGYTF | TGTGCCAGCAGTTTAGAGGCCTATGGCTACACCTTC
TRBD2 | TRBJ2-1 | few | TRBV12-3/TRBV12-4 | CASSGAGRTSGSYEQFF | TGTGCCAGCAGCGGTGCAGGTAGGACTAGCGGGAGTTATGAGCAGTTCTTC
NA | TRBJ2-7 | NA | TRBV12-3/TRBV12-4 | CASSLGGGLPAYEQYF | TGTGCCAGCAGTTTGGGGGGAGGACTCCCCGCCTACGAGCAGTACTTC
NA | TRBJ2-6 | many | TRBV12-3/TRBV12-4 | CASRPGFSSYGANVLTF | TGTGCCAGCAGACCGGGCTTCAGCTCGTATGGGGCCAACGTCCTGACTTTC
TRBD2 | TRBJ2-5 | NA | TRBV28 | CASSASGRRETQYF | TGTGCCAGCAGTGCTAGCGGGAGGCGGGAGACCCAGTACTTC
NA | TRBJ1-4 | few | TRBV5-1 | CASATLTNEKLFF | TGCGCCAGCGCGACTTTGACTAATGAAAAACTGTTTTTT
NA | TRBJ2-1 | NA | TRBV15 | CATSRDRATYNEQFF | TGTGCCACCAGCAGAGATCGTGCCACCTACAATGAGCAGTTCTTC
TRBD1 | TRBJ1-5 | few | TRBV18 | CASSVTGAFAGNQPQHF | TGTGCCAGCTCAGTGACAGGGGCTTTCGCGGGCAATCAGCCCCAGCATTTT
NA | TRBJ1-1 | NA | TRBV20-1 | CSARDIVGFTEAFF | TGCAGTGCTAGAGATATAGTCGGGTTCACTGAAGCTTTCTTT
TRBD1 | TRBJ1-5 | NA | TRBV29-1 | CSISGTGDQPQHF | TGCAGCATTTCCGGGACAGGAGATCAGCCCCAGCATTTT
NA | TRBJ2-7 | few | TRBV11-2 | CASSLAGTHEQYF | TGTGCCAGCAGCTTAGCAGGGACACACGAGCAGTACTTC
TRBD1 | TRBJ1-1 | NA | TRBV6-5 | CASSYGQGGTEAFF | TGTGCCAGCAGTTACGGACAGGGGGGTACTGAAGCTTTCTTT
NA | TRBJ2-7 | NA | TRBV18 | CASSPPGQGGNEQYF | TGTGCCAGCTCACCACCGGGGCAGGGGGGGAACGAGCAGTACTTC
NA | TRBJ1-2 | many | TRBV28 | CASRERDEGGTAATF | TGTGCCAGCAGGGAGCGGGACGAGGGGGGAACCGCTGCGACCTTC
NA | TRBJ2-5 | few | TRBV6-2/TRBV6-3 | CASSYLDRQETQYF | TGTGCCAGCAGTTATCTAGACAGGCAAGAGACCCAGTACTTC
NA | TRBJ1-1 | few | TRBV11-2 | CASRNRMNTEAFF | TGTGCCAGCAGAAACAGGATGAACACTGAAGCTTTCTTT
NA | TRBJ2-1 | few | TRBV9 | CASSSDPQGAYNEQFF | TGTGCCAGCAGCTCGGACCCCCAAGGGGCTTACAATGAGCAGTTCTTC
NA | TRBJ1-6 | many | TRBV7-2 | CASSLEFGGRDSPLHF | TGTGCCAGCAGCTTAGAATTCGGGGGTAGGGATTCACCCCTCCACTTT
NA | TRBJ2-1 | once | TRBV7-6 | CASSSLFGADNEQFF | TGTGCCAGCAGCTCCCTTTTCGGCGCTGATAATGAGCAGTTCTTC
NA | TRBJ1-5 | NA | TRBV7-8 | CASSFTGTSNQPQHF | TGTGCCAGCAGCTTTACAGGGACGAGCAATCAGCCCCAGCATTTT
TRBD2 | TRBJ2-5 | many | TRBV7-2 | CASSWKTRLAGGPTQYF | TGTGCCAGCAGCTGGAAAACACGACTAGCGGGGGGGCCTACCCAGTACTTC
TRBD1 | TRBJ1-6 | few | TRBV10-1 | CASSEDRGQGNSPLHF | TGCGCCAGCAGTGAGGATCGGGGACAGGGGAATTCACCCCTCCACTTT
TRBD1 | TRBJ1-2 | few | TRBV12-3/TRBV12-4 | CASSFVPFNRDRDGYTF | TGTGCCAGCAGTTTCGTACCTTTCAACCGGGACAGAGATGGCTACACCTTC
TRBD2 | TRBJ2-1 | NA | TRBV28 | CASSRPVAGVIEQFF | TGTGCCAGCAGTCGACCCGTAGCGGGAGTTATTGAGCAGTTCTTC
NA | TRBJ1-3 | NA | TRBV12-3/TRBV12-4 | CASRFDSSGNTIYF | TGTGCCAGCAGATTCGACAGCTCTGGAAACACCATATATTTT